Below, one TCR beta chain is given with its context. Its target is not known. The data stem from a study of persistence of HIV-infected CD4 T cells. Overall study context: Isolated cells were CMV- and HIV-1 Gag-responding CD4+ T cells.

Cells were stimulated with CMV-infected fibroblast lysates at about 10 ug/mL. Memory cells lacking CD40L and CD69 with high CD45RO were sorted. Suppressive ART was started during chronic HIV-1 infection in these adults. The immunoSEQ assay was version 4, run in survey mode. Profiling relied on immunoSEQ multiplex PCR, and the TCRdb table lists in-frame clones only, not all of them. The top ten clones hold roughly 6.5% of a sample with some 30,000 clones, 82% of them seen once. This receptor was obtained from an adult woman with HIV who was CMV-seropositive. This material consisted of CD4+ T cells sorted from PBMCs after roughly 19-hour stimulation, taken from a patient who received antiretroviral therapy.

The CDR3 is CASSATGRRLPGAFF. In nucleotides, the CDR3 is TGTGCCAGCAGTGCTACGGGACGGCGGCTCCCTGGGGCTTTCTTT. The chain has TRBV28 and TRBJ1-1, with a tentative D call TRBD1 (5 bases). Trimming shortened V by 5 bases and J by 11 bases, and 24 bases separated the two germline ends. Germline loops: CDR1 MDHEN, CDR2 SYDVKM. The CDR3 length is 15 residues.